This record covers a single TCR beta chain. These data are taken from a study of blood T cell repertoires in COVID-19. The CDR3 contains 12 residues. Trimming left V 6 bases short and J 4 bases short, with 9 bases between. Assay used: immunoSEQ multiplex PCR; TCRdb lists only in-frame clones, some missing. The repertoire includes a few hundred thousand clones, under 90% of them detected once, and about 10% sits in the top ten. Sequenced input: peripheral blood. The source of this sequence is a woman of 80 years or more with COVID-19, enrolled during active disease. V is TRBV12-3 or TRBV12-4 and J is TRBJ1-2; unclear D gene. CDR3 sequence: CASSRNSYGYTF. The CDR3 nucleotides are TGTGCCAGCAGCCGTAACAGCTATGGCTACACCTTC.